The clone carrying this T cell receptor beta chain has only a few counts. Detection sensitivity for ex vivo total memory CD4+ was one cell in 200,000. The method was immunoSEQ multiplex PCR; TCRdb's version includes in-frame clones alone and lacks a portion of them. The sample shows 25,000 to 30,000 clones, approximately 80% of them seen only once. Germline loops: CDR1 LNHDA, CDR2 SQIVND (reference sequence). Trimming pared 3 bases from V and 4 bases from J, leaving 12 bases between. The CDR3 length is 14 residues. This sample was taken from a study of human CD4 T cells and Enterobacteriaceae. Sorting took every CD4+ cell except CD45RA+CCR7+CD95- naive cells, reaching over 95% purity. CD4 and CD14 magnetic microbeads positively selected total CD4+ T cells and monocytes.

The sequence was obtained from a human donor in good health. The sample comprised memory CD4+ T cells from blood. The chain uses TRBV19 and TRBJ1-2; no firm D call. The CDR3 bases are TGTGCCAGTAGTATTCTCTCCGGAGGCTATGGCTACACCTTC. Translating gives CASSILSGGYGYTF. Filled out from reference TRBV19 and TRBJ1-2, the complete variable domain reads DGGITQSPKYLFRKEGQNVTLSCEQNLNHDAMYWYRQDPGQGLRLIYYSQIVNDFQKGDIAEGYSVSREKKESFPLTVTSAQKNPTAFYLCASSILSGGYGYTFGSGTRLTVV.